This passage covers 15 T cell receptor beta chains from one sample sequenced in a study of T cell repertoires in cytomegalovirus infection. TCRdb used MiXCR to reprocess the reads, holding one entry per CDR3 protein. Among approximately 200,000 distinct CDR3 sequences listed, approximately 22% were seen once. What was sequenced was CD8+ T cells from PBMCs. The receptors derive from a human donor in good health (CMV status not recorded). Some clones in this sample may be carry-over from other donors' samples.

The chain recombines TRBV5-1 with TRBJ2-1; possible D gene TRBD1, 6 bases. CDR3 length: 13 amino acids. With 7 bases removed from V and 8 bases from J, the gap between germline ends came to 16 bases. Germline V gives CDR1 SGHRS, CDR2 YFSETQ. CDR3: CASCGLGHDEQFF. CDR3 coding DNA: TGCGCCAGCTGCGGGCTGGGACACGATGAGCAGTTCTTC.

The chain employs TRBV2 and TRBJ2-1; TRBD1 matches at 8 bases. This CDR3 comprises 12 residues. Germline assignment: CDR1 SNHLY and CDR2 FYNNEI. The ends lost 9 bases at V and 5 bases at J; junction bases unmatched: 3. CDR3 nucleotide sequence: TGTGCCAGACAGGGGGTGAACAATGAGCAGTTCTTC. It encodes CARQGVNNEQFF.

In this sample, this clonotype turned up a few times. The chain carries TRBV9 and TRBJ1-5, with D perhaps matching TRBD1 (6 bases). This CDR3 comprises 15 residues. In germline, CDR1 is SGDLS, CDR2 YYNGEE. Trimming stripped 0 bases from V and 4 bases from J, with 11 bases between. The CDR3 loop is CASSVGGGLNQPQHF. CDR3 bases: TGTGCCAGCAGCGTAGGCGGGGGGCTTAATCAGCCCCAGCATTTT. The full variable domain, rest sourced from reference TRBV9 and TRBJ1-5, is DSGVTQTPKHLITATGQRVTLRCSPRSGDLSVYWYQQSLDQGLQFLIQYYNGEERAKGNILERFSAQQFPDLHSELNLSSLELGDSALYFCASSVGGGLNQPQHFGDGTRLSIL.

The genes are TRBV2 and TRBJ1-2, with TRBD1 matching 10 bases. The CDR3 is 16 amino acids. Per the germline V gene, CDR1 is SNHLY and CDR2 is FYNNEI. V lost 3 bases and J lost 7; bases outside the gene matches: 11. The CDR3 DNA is TGTGCCAGCAGTGACAACTTTGGACAGGGGGTTTCTGGCTACACCTTC. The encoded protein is CASSDNFGQGVSGYTF.

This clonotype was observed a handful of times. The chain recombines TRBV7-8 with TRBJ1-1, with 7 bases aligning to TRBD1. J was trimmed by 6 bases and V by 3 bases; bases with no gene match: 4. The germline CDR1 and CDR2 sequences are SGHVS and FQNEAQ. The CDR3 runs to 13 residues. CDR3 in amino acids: CASSFGTVPEAFF. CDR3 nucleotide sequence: TGTGCCAGCAGCTTCGGGACAGTCCCTGAAGCTTTCTTT.

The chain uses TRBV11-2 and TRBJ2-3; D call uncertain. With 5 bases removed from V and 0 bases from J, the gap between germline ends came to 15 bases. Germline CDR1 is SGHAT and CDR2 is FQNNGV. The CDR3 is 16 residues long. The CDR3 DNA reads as TGTGCCAGCAGCATGAAATCTGACTCTAGCACAGATACGCAGTATTTT. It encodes CASSMKSDSSTDTQYF.

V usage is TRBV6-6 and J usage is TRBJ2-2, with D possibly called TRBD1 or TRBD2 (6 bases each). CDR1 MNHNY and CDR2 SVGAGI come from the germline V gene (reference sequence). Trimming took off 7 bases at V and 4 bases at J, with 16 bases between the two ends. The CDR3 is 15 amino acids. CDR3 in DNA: TGTGCCAGCATTCCCCAGGGGACTTTCACCGGGGAGCTGTTTTTT. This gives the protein CASIPQGTFTGELFF.

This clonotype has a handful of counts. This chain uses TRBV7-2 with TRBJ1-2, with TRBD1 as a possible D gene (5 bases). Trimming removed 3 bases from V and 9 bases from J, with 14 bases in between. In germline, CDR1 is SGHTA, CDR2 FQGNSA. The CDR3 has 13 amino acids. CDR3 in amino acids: CASSLGTGPSYTF. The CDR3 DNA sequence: TGTGCCAGCAGCTTGGGGACTGGGCCCAGCTACACCTTC.

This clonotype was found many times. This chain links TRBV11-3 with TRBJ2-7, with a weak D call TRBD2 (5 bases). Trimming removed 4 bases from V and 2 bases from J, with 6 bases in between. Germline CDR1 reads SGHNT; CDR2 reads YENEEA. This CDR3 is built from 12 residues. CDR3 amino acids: CASSSGTYEQYF. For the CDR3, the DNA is TGTGCCAGCAGCTCGGGGACCTACGAGCAGTACTTC.

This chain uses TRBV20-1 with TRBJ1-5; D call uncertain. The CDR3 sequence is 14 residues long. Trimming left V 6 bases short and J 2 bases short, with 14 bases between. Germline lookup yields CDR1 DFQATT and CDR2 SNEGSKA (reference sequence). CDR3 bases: TGCAGTGCCGGACGAGGAGAGGGCAATCAGCCCCAGCATTTT. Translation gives CSAGRGEGNQPQHF.

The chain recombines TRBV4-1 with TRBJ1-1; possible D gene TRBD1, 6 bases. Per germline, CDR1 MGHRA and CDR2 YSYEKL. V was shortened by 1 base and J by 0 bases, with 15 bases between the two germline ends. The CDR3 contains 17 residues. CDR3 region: CASSQGSSRGLNTEAFF. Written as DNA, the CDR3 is TGCGCCAGCAGCCAAGGGTCCTCTAGGGGGTTGAACACTGAAGCTTTCTTT.

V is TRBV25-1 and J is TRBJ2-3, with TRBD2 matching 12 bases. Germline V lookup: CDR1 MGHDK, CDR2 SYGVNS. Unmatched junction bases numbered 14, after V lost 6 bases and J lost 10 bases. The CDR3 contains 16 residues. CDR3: CASSPMTSGGFQAQYF. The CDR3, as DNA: TGTGCCAGCAGCCCGATGACTAGCGGGGGTTTCCAGGCGCAGTATTTT.

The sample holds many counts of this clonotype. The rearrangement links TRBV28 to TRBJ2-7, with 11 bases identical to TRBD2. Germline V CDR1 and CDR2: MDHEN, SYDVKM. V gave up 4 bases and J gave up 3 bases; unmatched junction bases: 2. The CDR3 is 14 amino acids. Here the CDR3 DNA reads TGTGCCAGCAGTTCCGGGACTAGCGGCTACGAGCAGTACTTC. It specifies CASSSGTSGYEQYF.

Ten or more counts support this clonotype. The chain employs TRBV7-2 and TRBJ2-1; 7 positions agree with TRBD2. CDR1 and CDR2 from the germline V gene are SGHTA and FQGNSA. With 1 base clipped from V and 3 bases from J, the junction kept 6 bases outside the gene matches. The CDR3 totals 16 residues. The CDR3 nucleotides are TGTGCCAGCAGCTTAGTTGGGGGGGTAAGCTACAATGAGCAGTTCTTC. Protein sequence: CASSLVGGVSYNEQFF.

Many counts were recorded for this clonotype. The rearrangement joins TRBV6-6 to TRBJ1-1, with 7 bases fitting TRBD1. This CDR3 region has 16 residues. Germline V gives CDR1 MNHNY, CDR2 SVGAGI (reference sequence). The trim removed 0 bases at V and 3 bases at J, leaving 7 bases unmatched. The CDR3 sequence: CASSYSRETGYTEAFF. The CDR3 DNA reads TGTGCCAGCAGTTACTCGAGAGAGACAGGGTACACTGAAGCTTTCTTT.